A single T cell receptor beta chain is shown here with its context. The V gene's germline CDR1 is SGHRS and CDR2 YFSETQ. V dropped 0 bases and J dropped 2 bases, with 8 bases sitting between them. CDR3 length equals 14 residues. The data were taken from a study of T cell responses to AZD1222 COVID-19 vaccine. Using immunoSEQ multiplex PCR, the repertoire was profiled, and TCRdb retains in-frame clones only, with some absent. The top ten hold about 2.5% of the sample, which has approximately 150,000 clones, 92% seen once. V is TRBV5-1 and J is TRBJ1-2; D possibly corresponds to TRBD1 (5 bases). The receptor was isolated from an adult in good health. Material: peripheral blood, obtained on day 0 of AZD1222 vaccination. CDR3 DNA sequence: TGCGCCAGCAGCTTGGGGGACGGAAACTATGGCTACACCTTC. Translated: CASSLGDGNYGYTF.